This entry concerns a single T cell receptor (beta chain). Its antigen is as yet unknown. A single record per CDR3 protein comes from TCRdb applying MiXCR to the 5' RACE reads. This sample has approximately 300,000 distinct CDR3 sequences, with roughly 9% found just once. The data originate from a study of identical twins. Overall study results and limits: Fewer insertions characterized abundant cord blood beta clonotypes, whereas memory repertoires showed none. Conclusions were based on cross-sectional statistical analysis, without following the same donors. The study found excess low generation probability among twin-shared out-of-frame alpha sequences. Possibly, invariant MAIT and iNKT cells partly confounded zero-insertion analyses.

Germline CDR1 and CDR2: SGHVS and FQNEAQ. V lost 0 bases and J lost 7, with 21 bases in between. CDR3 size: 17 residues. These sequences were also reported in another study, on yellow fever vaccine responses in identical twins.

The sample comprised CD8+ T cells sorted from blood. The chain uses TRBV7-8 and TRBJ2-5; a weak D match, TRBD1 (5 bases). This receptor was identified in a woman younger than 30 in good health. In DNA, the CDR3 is TGTGCCAGCAGCTTAGCGGGGCACACCAATGTCGTGGGGACCCAGTACTTC. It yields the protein CASSLAGHTNVVGTQYF.